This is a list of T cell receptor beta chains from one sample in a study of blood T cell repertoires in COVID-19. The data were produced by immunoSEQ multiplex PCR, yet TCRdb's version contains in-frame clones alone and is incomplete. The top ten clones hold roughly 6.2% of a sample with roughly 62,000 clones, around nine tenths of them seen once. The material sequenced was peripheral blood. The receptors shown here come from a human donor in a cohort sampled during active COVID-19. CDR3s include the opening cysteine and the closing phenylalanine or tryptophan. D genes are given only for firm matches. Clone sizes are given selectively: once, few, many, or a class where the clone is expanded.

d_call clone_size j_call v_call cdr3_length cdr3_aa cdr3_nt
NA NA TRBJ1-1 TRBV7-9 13 CASSLFPGTEAFF TGTGCCAGCAGCTTATTCCCGGGCACTGAAGCTTTCTTT
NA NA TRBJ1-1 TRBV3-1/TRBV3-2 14 CASSQGGGNTEAFF TGTGCCAGCAGCCAAGGGGGGGGGAACACTGAAGCTTTCTTT
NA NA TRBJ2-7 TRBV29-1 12 CSVSRDGNEQYF TGCAGCGTTTCCAGAGACGGGAACGAGCAGTACTTC
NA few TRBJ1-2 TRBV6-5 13 CASSYGGAGGYTF TGTGCCAGCAGTTACGGCGGGGCCGGTGGCTACACCTTC
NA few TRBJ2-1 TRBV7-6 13 CASSLSGHNEQFF TGTGCCAGCAGCTTATCCGGTCACAATGAGCAGTTCTTC
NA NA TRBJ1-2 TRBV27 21 CASRLTPAAQGEGIPGYGYTF TGTGCCAGCAGGCTAACACCCGCTGCACAGGGTGAAGGGATACCGGGGTATGGCTACACCTTC
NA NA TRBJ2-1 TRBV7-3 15 CASSLRREEGVQQFF TGTGCCAGCAGCCTAAGACGAGAAGAGGGGGTGCAGCAGTTCTTC
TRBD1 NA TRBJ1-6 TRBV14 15 CASSQLDRGNSPLHF TGTGCCAGCAGCCAACTAGACAGGGGAAATTCACCCCTCCACTTT
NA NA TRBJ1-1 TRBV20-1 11 CSAREYREAFF TGCAGTGCTAGAGAATACAGGGAAGCTTTCTTT
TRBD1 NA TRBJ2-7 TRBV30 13 CAWSQDRYHEQYF TGTGCCTGGTCCCAGGACAGGTATCACGAGCAGTACTTC
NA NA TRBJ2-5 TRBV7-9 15 CASSATQGSVETQYF TGTGCCAGCAGCGCCACCCAGGGGAGCGTAGAGACCCAGTACTTC
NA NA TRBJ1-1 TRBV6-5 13 CASSYPGGTEAFF TGTGCCAGCAGTTACCCAGGTGGAACTGAAGCTTTCTTT